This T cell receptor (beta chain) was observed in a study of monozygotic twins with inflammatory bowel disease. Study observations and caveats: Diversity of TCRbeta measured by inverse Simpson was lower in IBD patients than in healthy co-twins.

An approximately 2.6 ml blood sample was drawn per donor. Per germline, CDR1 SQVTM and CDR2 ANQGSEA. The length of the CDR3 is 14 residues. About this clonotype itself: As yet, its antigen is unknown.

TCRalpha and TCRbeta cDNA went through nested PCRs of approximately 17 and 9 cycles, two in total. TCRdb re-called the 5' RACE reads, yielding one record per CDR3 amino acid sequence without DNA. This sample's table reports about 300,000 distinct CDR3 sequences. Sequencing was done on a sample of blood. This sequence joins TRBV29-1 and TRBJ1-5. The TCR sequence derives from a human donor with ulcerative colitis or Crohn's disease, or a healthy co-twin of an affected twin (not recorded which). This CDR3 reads CSVRNSGPGQPQHF.